Following are 8 T cell receptor beta chains from one sample sequenced in a study of cytomegalovirus exposure and HLA in healthy donors. Sequenced by immunoSEQ multiplex PCR; TCRdb stores in-frame clones only, minus some. Here the sample spans some 220,000 clones, about 89% being singletons. Sequenced material: PBMCs. These TCRs come from a woman aged 18-30 years in good health and CMV-seronegative.

V gene TRBV6-1 combines with J gene TRBJ2-7; 8 bases agree with TRBD2. CDR1 and CDR2 from the germline V gene are MNHNS and SASEGT. This CDR3 is built from 13 residues. V lost 6 bases, J lost 5 bases, and 6 bases stayed unmatched. CDR3 in DNA: TGTGCCAGCAGGTATAGCGGGGACCACGAGCAGTACTTC. It is translated as CASRYSGDHEQYF.

J is TRBJ2-2 and V is TRBV25-1; D is uncertain. The germline gives CDR1 MGHDK, CDR2 SYGVNS. The CDR3 loop spans 13 amino acids. V lost 6 bases and J lost 10, with 15 bases in between. Here the CDR3 DNA reads TGTGCCAGCAGAGAACGATTGAGCGAGGAGCTGTTTTTT. Translating gives CASRERLSEELFF.

This chain connects TRBV27 to TRBJ1-5; tentatively, D is TRBD1 (5 bases). There are 17 residues in the CDR3. Germline-derived CDR1 and CDR2 are MNHEY and SMNVEV (reference sequence). V lost 4 bases to trimming and J lost 9 bases, with 25 bases between them. The CDR3 nucleotides are TGTGCCAGCAGTTCCCAACTTGGTGGCGGGGGATGGTGGCCCCAGCATTTT. Translation: CASSSQLGGGGWWPQHF.

The chain combines TRBV7-6 with TRBJ1-1; TRBD1 matches 7 bases. Trimming cost V 1 base and J 10 bases; bases outside gene matches: 6. There are 13 residues in the CDR3. Germline assignment: CDR1 SGHVS and CDR2 FNYEAQ. The CDR3 region has the DNA TGTGCCAGCAGCTTAGGAGGGGGCGCAAGAGCTTTCTTT. Residues: CASSLGGGARAFF.

This rearrangement joins TRBV11-2 to TRBJ1-1; D is possibly TRBD1 (5 bases). V was trimmed by 1 base and J by 5 bases, leaving 14 bases between them. Germline V gives CDR1 SGHAT, CDR2 FQNNGV. There are 15 residues in the CDR3. CDR3 DNA sequence: TGTGCCAGCAGCTTAGCAGGGAGTGGGGGGACTGAAGCTTTCTTT. Translation: CASSLAGSGGTEAFF.

V and J are TRBV4-1 and TRBJ1-1, with D tentatively TRBD1 (5 bases). CDR3 length: 15 amino acids. The ends were cut back, 1 base at V and 2 bases at J, with 11 bases in the middle. The germline V gene encodes CDR1 MGHRA and CDR2 YSYEKL. The CDR3 is CASSQVGHRNTEAFF. The CDR3 nucleotides read TGCGCCAGCAGCCAAGTCGGACACAGAAACACTGAAGCTTTCTTT.

The rearrangement links TRBV5-1 to TRBJ1-1, with TRBD1 matching 9 bases. Germline assignment: CDR1 SGHRS and CDR2 YFSETQ. V shed 3 bases, J shed 6 bases, and the junction held 18 bases outside the gene matches. The CDR3 length is 18 residues. In DNA, the CDR3 is TGCGCCAGCAGCTCGTATGGACAGGGGCAGGAGGACACTGCTGAAGCTTTCTTT. It encodes CASSSYGQGQEDTAEAFF.

The chain has TRBV11-2 and TRBJ2-3; D is possibly TRBD2 (6 bases). Germline V gene lookup returns CDR1 SGHAT and CDR2 FQNNGV. Trimming stripped 5 bases from V and 2 bases from J, with 17 bases between. The CDR3 sequence is 16 residues long. CDR3 in DNA: TGTGCCAGCAGCCTTATTCCGAAGGGACTCACAGATACGCAGTATTTT. Protein sequence: CASSLIPKGLTDTQYF.